This T cell receptor (beta chain) was identified in a study of OX40 agonist ivuxolimab in advanced cancers. The wider study: As their treatment, patients were administered ivuxolimab, an agonistic anti-OX40 (CD134) antibody.

Repertoires were generated with immunoSEQ multiplex PCR, while TCRdb's copy carries only in-frame clones and drops some. Seen here are roughly 87,000 clones, roughly 90% observed once, and the top ten hold around 0.71%. Study-wide findings and caveats: There were, on average, more expanded clones in CD8+ T cells than in CD4+.

Germline values: CDR1 SGHNT, CDR2 YYREEE (reference sequence). The CDR3 contains 13 residues. The V end lost 0 bases, the J end lost 4 bases, and 8 bases lay between the germline ends. This clone was recorded once. Its target is not known. This TCR derives from an adult with an advanced solid tumor such as melanoma, head and neck, liver or kidney cancer. This specimen consisted of CD4+ or CD8+ T cells sorted from blood, obtained in a trial of the OX40 agonist ivuxolimab. The V and J genes are TRBV5-4 and TRBJ2-7; D remains unclear. CDR3 bases: TGTGCCAGCAGCTTGGACACCCTTTACGAGCAGTACTTC. Its translation is CASSLDTLYEQYF.